This is a list of T cell receptor beta chains from one sample in a study of CD8+ T cells in alopecia areata. Clones were read by immunoSEQ multiplex PCR, and TCRdb kept only the in-frame ones, dropping some. This table has fewer than 250,000 clones, roughly three fifths appearing once. Sample: CD4+ T cells sorted from blood, taken at week 4, from a patient treated with tofacitinib. Receptor source: a human donor with alopecia areata. CDR3s include the opening cysteine and the closing phenylalanine or tryptophan. D genes are given only for firm matches. The size field is filled for only some rows; it gives once, few, many or a size class.

clone_size	j_call	d_call	v_call	cdr3_nt	cdr3_aa
once	TRBJ1-4	.	TRBV30	TGTGCCTGGAGTGTTGTCAGAAGTTTGCCGGGTACTAATGAAAAACTGTTTTTT	CAWSVVRSLPGTNEKLFF
.	TRBJ2-7	.	TRBV2	TGTGCCAGCAGTGTTCAGAACGAGCAGTACTTC	CASSVQNEQYF
.	TRBJ1-1	.	TRBV6-5	TGTGCCAGCAGTTACTCGTGGACTCTGAACACTGAAGCTTTCTTT	CASSYSWTLNTEAFF
.	TRBJ2-4	TRBD2	TRBV4-3	TGCGCCAGCAGCCAGTCCCCGGGACTAGCGGGAGGAAACATTCAGTACTTC	CASSQSPGLAGGNIQYF
few	TRBJ1-3	.	TRBV25-1	TGTGCCAGCAGCCTTACTCAGGGGCCAGACACCATATATTTT	CASSLTQGPDTIYF
once	TRBJ1-5	.	TRBV7-8	TGTGCCAGCAGCTTAGGAGTTTCCGATCAGCCCCAGCATTTT	CASSLGVSDQPQHF
.	TRBJ1-5	.	TRBV10-3	TGTGCCATCAGTGAGTCGAATGCTAGCAATCAGCCCCAGCATTTT	CAISESNASNQPQHF
few	TRBJ1-2	.	TRBV10-3	TGTGCCACATGGGAATATGGCTACACCTTC	CATWEYGYTF
.	TRBJ2-7	.	TRBV28	TGTGCCAGTACTAGCAGTGGGACTCCCCACTACGAGCAGTACTTC	CASTSSGTPHYEQYF
.	TRBJ2-3	.	TRBV2	TGTGCCAGCAGCGGGACAAGCACAGATACGCAGTATTTT	CASSGTSTDTQYF
.	TRBJ2-7	TRBD1	TRBV5-1	TGCGCCAGCAGCTTGTGGACAGGCTCCTCCTACGAGCAGTACTTC	CASSLWTGSSYEQYF
.	TRBJ2-7	.	TRBV19	TGTGCCAGTAGCCAACAGCAAACCTACGAGCAGTACTTC	CASSQQQTYEQYF
.	TRBJ2-2	.	TRBV5-1	TGCGCCAGCAGCTTGGGACACCTGAACACCGGGGAGCTGTTTTTT	CASSLGHLNTGELFF
.	TRBJ1-1	TRBD1	TRBV7-2	TGTGCCAGCAGCCCACAGGGGTTGTCCACTGAAGCTTTCTTT	CASSPQGLSTEAFF
.	TRBJ1-2	.	TRBV7-2	TGTGCCAGCACCCCGGGCGGCTCAAACTATGGCTACACCTTC	CASTPGGSNYGYTF
.	TRBJ2-3	.	TRBV11-3	TGTGCCAGCAGCTTAGAGGAGGGGAGTACGCAGTATTTT	CASSLEEGSTQYF
.	TRBJ2-5	.	TRBV29-1	TGCAGCGCCCAACTAGTAGGAGGTGGAGAGACCCAGTACTTC	CSAQLVGGGETQYF
.	TRBJ1-1	.	TRBV29-1	TGCAGCGTTGCTACAGGGACCATGAACACTGAAGCTTTCTTT	CSVATGTMNTEAFF
.	TRBJ2-7	.	TRBV2	TGTGCCAGCAGTGAGGGGAGACACTCCGAGCAGTACTTC	CASSEGRHSEQYF
.	TRBJ1-2	.	TRBV7-9	TGTGCCAGCAGCTTTGACGGGGGAGCTATGCGCTACACCTTC	CASSFDGGAMRYTF
.	TRBJ2-1	TRBD1	TRBV4-1	TGCGCCAGCAGCCAAGATCCGGGACAGGACTTTCTTGAGCAGTTCTTC	CASSQDPGQDFLEQFF
.	TRBJ1-5	TRBD1	TRBV2	TGTGCCAGCAGTGGGACAGGGGGTAATCAGCCCCAGCATTTT	CASSGTGGNQPQHF
.	TRBJ2-7	.	TRBV9	TGTGCCAGCAGCGTAGTGCCAGGGAACGAGCAGTACTTC	CASSVVPGNEQYF
.	TRBJ1-5	.	TRBV4-1	TGCGCCAGCAGCCAAGACCCCCCTTTGCTCAGGGAGCGGGGACAGCCCCAGCATTTT	CASSQDPPLLRERGQPQHF
.	TRBJ2-3	.	TRBV29-1	TGCAGCGGAGAGGGTGGGGGCGCAGATACGCAGTATTTT	CSGEGGGADTQYF
.	TRBJ2-5	.	TRBV7-6	TGTGCCAGCAGCCGCAGCTACCAAGAGACCCAGTACTTC	CASSRSYQETQYF
.	TRBJ1-1	.	TRBV7-2	TGTGCCAGCAGCTTAGCTGGGGGTGGCACTGAAGCTTTCTTT	CASSLAGGGTEAFF
.	TRBJ2-7	TRBD2	TRBV30	TGTGCCTGTTCCAAGGAGCCGGGAGGGTCCCACGAGCAGTACTTC	CACSKEPGGSHEQYF
.	TRBJ2-1	TRBD2	TRBV27	TGTGCCAGCAGGAGGGGAGGGAGCTCCTACAATGAGCAGTTCTTC	CASRRGGSSYNEQFF
.	TRBJ2-7	TRBD1	TRBV29-1	TGCAGCGTTGCGGGACAGGCGAGCCATGTTTCGAGGGACGAGCAGTACTTC	CSVAGQASHVSRDEQYF
once	TRBJ1-2	.	TRBV10-3	TGTGCCGCCTCACAGGAAGAATATGGCTACACCTTC	CAASQEEYGYTF
few	TRBJ2-3	.	TRBV7-2	TGTGCCAGCAGCTTAGAGGCCAGGGGCACAGATACGCAGTATTTT	CASSLEARGTDTQYF
.	TRBJ2-1	TRBD2	TRBV4-1	TGCGCCAGCAGCCAAGACACGGGGACTAGCGGGCTTGAGCAGTTCTTC	CASSQDTGTSGLEQFF
.	TRBJ1-1	TRBD1	TRBV5-1	TGCGCCAGCAGCTTGGAGACAGGGGCGAGGGGTGAAGCTTTCTTT	CASSLETGARGEAFF
few	TRBJ2-5	.	TRBV30	TGTGCCTGGAGTGTCATCGGGGGTCAATACCAAGAGACCCAGTACTTC	CAWSVIGGQYQETQYF
few	TRBJ2-5	.	TRBV7-2	TGTGCCAGCAGCTTGGGACGGGCCCAAGAGACCCAGTACTTC	CASSLGRAQETQYF
.	TRBJ2-5	.	TRBV5-1	TGCGCCAGCAGCTCCGGAGGGCCGGGTGAGACCCAGTACTTC	CASSSGGPGETQYF
few	TRBJ2-3	.	TRBV11-2	TGTGCCAGCAGCTTAGGACCTTCGATTGGCACAGATACGCAGTATTTT	CASSLGPSIGTDTQYF
few	TRBJ1-1	.	TRBV29-1	TGCAGCGGACAGAGTTCAACCAGGGGCAACACTGAAGCTTTCTTT	CSGQSSTRGNTEAFF
.	TRBJ1-1	.	TRBV18	TGTGCCAGCTCACCTGGCCCGGGCACTGAAGCTTTCTTT	CASSPGPGTEAFF
.	TRBJ2-5	.	TRBV27	TGTGCCAGCACATCGCGGGGTCAAGAGACCCAGTACTTC	CASTSRGQETQYF
.	TRBJ2-1	.	TRBV29-1	TGCAGCGTTTACCTGGGATACAATGAGCAGTTCTTC	CSVYLGYNEQFF
few	TRBJ2-7	.	TRBV28	TGTGCCTGCGGAGGGTCCTACGAGCAGTACTTC	CACGGSYEQYF
few	TRBJ2-7	TRBD2	TRBV29-1	TGCAGCGTTGAGGGGGGGGTAAAGGGACCCTACGAGCAGTACTTC	CSVEGGVKGPYEQYF